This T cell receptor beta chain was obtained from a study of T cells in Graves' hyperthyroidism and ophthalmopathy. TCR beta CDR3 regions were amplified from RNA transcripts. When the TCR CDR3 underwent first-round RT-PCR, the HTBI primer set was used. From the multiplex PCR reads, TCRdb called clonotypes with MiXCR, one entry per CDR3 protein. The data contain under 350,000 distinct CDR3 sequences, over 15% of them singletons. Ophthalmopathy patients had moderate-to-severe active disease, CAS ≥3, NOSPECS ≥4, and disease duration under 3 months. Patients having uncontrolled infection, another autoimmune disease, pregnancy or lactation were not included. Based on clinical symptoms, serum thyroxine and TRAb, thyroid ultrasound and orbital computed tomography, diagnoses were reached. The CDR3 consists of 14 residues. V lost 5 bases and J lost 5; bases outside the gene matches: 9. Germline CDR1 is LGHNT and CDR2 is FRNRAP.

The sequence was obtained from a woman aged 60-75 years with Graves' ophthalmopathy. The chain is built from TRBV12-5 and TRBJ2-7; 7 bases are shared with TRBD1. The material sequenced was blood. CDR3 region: CASGPSTGRNEQYF. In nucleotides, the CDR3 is TGTGCTAGTGGTCCCTCGACAGGGCGGAACGAGCAGTACTTC.